Listed here are 27 T cell receptor beta chains from one sample, sequenced in a study of chemoradiotherapy in HPV16-positive cancers. Clones were sequenced by immunoSEQ multiplex PCR, and TCRdb holds only the in-frame ones, with some missing. In the table there are 65,000 to 80,000 clones, around nine tenths of which are singletons. The starting material was blood, obtained from a patient who underwent chemoradiotherapy. Receptor source: a human donor with HPV-associated anogenital cancer.

This chain uses TRBV18 with TRBJ2-3; TRBD2 aligns across 7 bases. Germline lookup yields CDR1 KGHSH and CDR2 LQKENI. V shed 2 bases and J 4 bases; nucleotides not matched to a gene: 6. The CDR3 has 15 amino acids. CDR3 DNA sequence: TGTGCCAGCTCACCATTCGCGGGAGAAGCAGATACGCAGTATTTT. This encodes CASSPFAGEADTQYF.

The chain couples TRBV5-1 to TRBJ2-2; the D call may be TRBD1 or TRBD2 (5 bases each). CDR1 and CDR2 (germline): SGHRS, YFSETQ. With 0 bases removed from V and 2 bases from J, the gap between germline ends came to 11 bases. This CDR3 is 16 amino acids long. DNA for the CDR3: TGCGCCAGCAGCTTGGCCGGGACCGTAAACACCGGGGAGCTGTTTTTT. It translates to CASSLAGTVNTGELFF.

The V and J genes are TRBV5-6 and TRBJ2-6, with a possible D match to TRBD1 (6 bases). The ends were cut back, 4 bases at V and 1 base at J, with 9 bases in the middle. Looked up from germline, CDR1 is SGHDT and CDR2 is YYEEEE. The CDR3 sequence is 15 residues long. CDR3 DNA sequence: TGTGCCAGCAGCCGAACAGGGTCTGGGGCCAACGTCCTGACTTTC. Its translation: CASSRTGSGANVLTF.

A remark on this clone: Germline and junction disagree at one end, which may indicate a read error. This chain links TRBV4-1 with TRBJ2-1, with TRBD1 matching 7 bases. The CDR3 consists of 15 residues. Germline V gives CDR1 MGHRA, CDR2 YSYEKL. The CDR3 DNA is TGCGCCAGCAGTCAAGGGGGCGGCAGGGGAATTGAGCAGTTCTTC. This sequence encodes CASSQGGGRGIEQFF.

The chain joins TRBV19 to TRBJ1-3; D unresolved. Trimming took off 0 bases at V and 0 bases at J, with 12 bases between the two ends. The CDR3 loop spans 17 amino acids. Looked up from germline, CDR1 is LNHDA and CDR2 is SQIVND (reference sequence). In DNA, the CDR3 is TGTGCCAGTAGTATAGATACGACATCACGCTCTGGAAACACCATATATTTT. This sequence encodes CASSIDTTSRSGNTIYF.

This chain connects TRBV27 to TRBJ2-2, with D maybe TRBD2 (5 bases). V was pared by 6 bases and J by 4 bases, with 9 bases between. CDR1 MNHEY and CDR2 SMNVEV come from the germline V gene (reference sequence). The CDR3 sequence is 13 residues long. CDR3 coding DNA: TGTGCCAGCAGCAAGGACTTCACCGGGGAGCTGTTTTTT. Its protein product is CASSKDFTGELFF.

Turning to this clone: Other DNA sequences in the sample encode the same CDR3. The V gene is TRBV6-1, the J gene TRBJ1-2; D not resolved. Germline V gives CDR1 MNHNS, CDR2 SASEGT. This CDR3 comprises 13 residues. Trimming took 4 bases from V and 2 from J, leaving 8 bases between them. The CDR3 spells CASSVDGNYGYTF. The CDR3 DNA follows: TGTGCCAGCAGTGTAGACGGGAACTATGGCTACACCTTC.

The chain links TRBV6-5 to TRBJ1-2, with a possible D match to TRBD1 (5 bases). The CDR3 spans 16 residues. Trimming took off 0 bases at V and 2 bases at J, with 13 bases between the two ends. Germline V gives CDR1 MNHEY, CDR2 SVGAGI. The CDR3, as DNA: TGTGCCAGCAGTTACTCGCTCAGGGTCTCGAACTATGGCTACACCTTC. Amino acid sequence: CASSYSLRVSNYGYTF.

The CDR3 DNA is TGTGCCATCAGGCCAGGACTAGCGGAAGAGACCCAGTACTTC. Its translation is CAIRPGLAEETQYF. V is TRBV10-3 and J is TRBJ2-5; 10 nucleotides agree with TRBD2. The CDR3 extends over 14 amino acids. Germline V gene lookup returns CDR1 ENHRY and CDR2 SYGVKD. After removal of 6 bases from V and 3 bases from J, the junction contained 4 bases not matched to a gene.

The genes are TRBV7-9 and TRBJ2-7; D gene unclear. The ends were cut back, 1 base at V and 6 bases at J, with 10 bases in the middle. Germline V gene data show CDR1 as SEHNR and CDR2 as FQNEAQ (reference sequence). The length of the CDR3 is 13 residues. CDR3 protein: CASSLGSAIEQYF. The DNA of the CDR3 is TGTGCCAGCAGCTTAGGGTCAGCGATCGAGCAGTACTTC.

CDR3 nucleotide sequence: TGCGCCAGCAGTACCGGACCGGGGGGCTACACCTTC. This encodes CASSTGPGGYTF. The J gene is TRBJ1-2, the V gene TRBV5-1, with no clear D. V lost 5 bases and J lost 8, with 13 bases in between. This CDR3 has 12 amino acids. From germline, CDR1 is SGHRS and CDR2 YFSETQ.

The J gene is TRBJ1-1, the V gene TRBV5-1; D perhaps matches TRBD1 (6 bases). The CDR3 sequence is 13 residues long. Germline values: CDR1 SGHRS, CDR2 YFSETQ. V was cut by 3 bases and J by 7 bases, with 13 bases left in between. The CDR3 here is CASSSLSGVEAFF. The CDR3 DNA is TGCGCCAGCAGCTCCCTTTCAGGGGTTGAAGCTTTCTTT.

The chain has TRBV5-4 and TRBJ1-1; perhaps TRBD1 as D (6 bases). In germline, CDR1 is SGHNT, CDR2 YYREEE (reference sequence). This CDR3 region has 15 residues. With 2 bases removed from V and 5 bases from J, the gap between germline ends came to 16 bases. CDR3 sequence: CASSLGQGSGTEAFF. The CDR3 nucleotides are TGTGCCAGCAGCTTAGGGCAGGGGAGTGGGACTGAAGCTTTCTTT.

This chain uses TRBV6-1 with TRBJ2-7; D is tentatively TRBD1 or TRBD2 (6 bases each). V lost 2 bases, J lost 3 bases, and 11 bases lay in between. Germline CDR1 reads MNHNS; CDR2 reads SASEGT. This CDR3 has 14 amino acids. The CDR3, as DNA: TGTGCCAGCAGTGAAACAGGGAGGTTCTACGAGCAGTACTTC. Translation: CASSETGRFYEQYF.

J is TRBJ1-1 and V is TRBV6-5; 8 bases align to TRBD1. The CDR3 extends over 13 amino acids. Per the germline V gene, CDR1 is MNHEY and CDR2 is SVGAGI. With 6 bases clipped from V and 5 bases from J, the junction kept 5 bases outside the gene matches. The CDR3 loop reads CASRKNRGTEAFF. The CDR3, as DNA: TGTGCCAGCAGGAAAAACAGGGGGACTGAAGCTTTCTTT.

This clone was picked up a small number of times. This sequence joins TRBV10-3 and TRBJ2-1; D uncertain. Germline values: CDR1 ENHRY, CDR2 SYGVKD. The CDR3 extends over 14 amino acids. V lost 6 bases, J lost 4 bases, and 13 bases lay in between. Here the CDR3 reads CAISPRNTYNEQFF. CDR3 sequence (DNA): TGTGCCATCAGCCCCCGGAACACGTACAATGAGCAGTTCTTC.

The chain combines TRBV2 with TRBJ1-1; D may be TRBD1 (6 bases). Germline loops: CDR1 SNHLY, CDR2 FYNNEI. V lost 6 bases and J 2 bases, leaving 13 bases between the germline ends. The length of the CDR3 is 14 residues. The CDR3 region has the DNA TGTGCCAGCAGGGTAACACAGGGAAACACTGAAGCTTTCTTT. Protein sequence: CASRVTQGNTEAFF.

The genes are TRBV9 and TRBJ1-1; D is possibly TRBD1 (5 bases). Germline loops: CDR1 SGDLS, CDR2 YYNGEE. The CDR3 consists of 16 residues. V was cut by 4 bases and J by 3 bases, with 19 bases left in between. CDR3 residues: CASSPPGLFLDTEAFF. The CDR3 coding sequence is TGTGCCAGCAGCCCCCCGGGACTCTTCCTGGACACTGAAGCTTTCTTT. Based on the CDR3 plus reference TRBV9 and TRBJ1-1, the full variable domain is DSGVTQTPKHLITATGQRVTLRCSPRSGDLSVYWYQQSLDQGLQFLIQYYNGEERAKGNILERFSAQQFPDLHSELNLSSLELGDSALYFCASSPPGLFLDTEAFFGQGTRLTVV.

This clone has just a few counts. The chain joins TRBV7-2 to TRBJ2-5, with a possible D match to TRBD2 (6 bases). V lost 1 base to trimming and J lost 1 base, with 10 bases between them. CDR1 SGHTA and CDR2 FQGNSA come from the germline V gene. CDR3 size: 15 residues. In DNA form, the CDR3 reads TGTGCCAGCAGCTTAGATGGCGGGGTCCAAGAGACCCAGTACTTC. The encoded protein is CASSLDGGVQETQYF.

This chain connects TRBV7-9 to TRBJ2-1; D is uncertain. This CDR3 region has 12 residues. V gave up 11 bases and J gave up 5 bases, with 13 bases separating them. CDR1 is SEHNR and CDR2 is FQNEAQ in the germline V gene (reference sequence). CDR3 sequence (DNA): TGTGCCGTCCTGGCCGTCCACAATGAGCAGTTCTTC. Its translation is CAVLAVHNEQFF.

The chain has TRBV27 and TRBJ1-5; D call uncertain. The CDR3 spans 14 residues. Germline values: CDR1 MNHEY, CDR2 SMNVEV (reference sequence). With 3 bases removed from V and 3 bases from J, the gap between germline ends came to 9 bases. Here the CDR3 reads CASSFSRHNQPQHF. The CDR3 nucleotides are TGTGCCAGCAGTTTCTCCAGGCACAATCAGCCCCAGCATTTT.

The chain recombines TRBV7-9 with TRBJ1-1; D unclear. Germline-derived CDR1 and CDR2 are SEHNR and FQNEAQ (reference sequence). Trimming left V 1 base short and J 4 bases short, with 13 bases between. The length of the CDR3 is 15 residues. The CDR3: CASSLVAGSPTEAFF. The DNA for the CDR3 is TGTGCCAGCAGCTTAGTTGCGGGGTCTCCCACTGAAGCTTTCTTT. The full variable domain, completed using reference TRBV7-9 and TRBJ1-1, is DTGVSQNPRHKITKRGQNVTFRCDPISEHNRLYWYRQTLGQGPEFLTYFQNEAQLEKSRLLSDRFSAERPKGSFSTLEIQRTEQGDSAMYLCASSLVAGSPTEAFFGQGTRLTVV.

The chain carries TRBV5-3 and TRBJ1-1; unclear D gene. TRBV5-3 is treated as an ORF (open reading frame) with a function not yet certain. V was cut by 2 bases and J by 0 bases, with 14 bases left in between. The CDR3 runs to 16 residues. The DNA of the CDR3 is TGTGCCAGAAGCTTCCGTCAGTACAGCTTGAACACTGAAGCTTTCTTT. Translation gives CARSFRQYSLNTEAFF.

The chain links TRBV18 to TRBJ1-5; 7 nucleotides align to TRBD1. V was clipped by 0 bases and J by 3 bases; unmatched bases: 2. Germline-derived CDR1 and CDR2 are KGHSH and LQKENI. This CDR3 region has 15 residues. The CDR3 reads CASSPPQGFNQPQHF. Written as DNA, the CDR3 is TGTGCCAGCTCACCACCACAGGGGTTCAATCAGCCCCAGCATTTT.

This chain links TRBV7-9 with TRBJ2-3; 15 positions match TRBD2. V shed 5 bases, J shed 2 bases, and the junction held 8 bases outside the gene matches. The germline V gene encodes CDR1 SEHNR and CDR2 FQNEAQ (reference sequence). The length of the CDR3 is 18 residues. CDR3 sequence reads: CASSPGTSGGPSTDTQYF. For the CDR3, the DNA is TGTGCCAGCAGCCCCGGGACTAGCGGGGGGCCCTCCACAGATACGCAGTATTTT.

J is TRBJ2-1 and V is TRBV27; D not resolved. CDR3 size: 14 residues. Germline V gene data show CDR1 as MNHEY and CDR2 as SMNVEV (reference sequence). Trimming stripped 5 bases from V and 0 bases from J, with 8 bases between. This CDR3 is CASSSWSSYNEQFF. In DNA form, the CDR3 reads TGTGCCAGCAGTAGCTGGAGCTCCTACAATGAGCAGTTCTTC.

Here the CDR3 DNA reads TGTGCCAGCACCCCGTGGAAGGGGGCAGATACGCAGTATTTT. The encoded protein is CASTPWKGADTQYF. The chain uses TRBV5-6 and TRBJ2-3; perhaps TRBD1 as D (6 bases). The CDR3 length is 14 residues. Germline values: CDR1 SGHDT, CDR2 YYEEEE. Deletions cut 6 bases from V and 4 bases from J, with 15 bases between.